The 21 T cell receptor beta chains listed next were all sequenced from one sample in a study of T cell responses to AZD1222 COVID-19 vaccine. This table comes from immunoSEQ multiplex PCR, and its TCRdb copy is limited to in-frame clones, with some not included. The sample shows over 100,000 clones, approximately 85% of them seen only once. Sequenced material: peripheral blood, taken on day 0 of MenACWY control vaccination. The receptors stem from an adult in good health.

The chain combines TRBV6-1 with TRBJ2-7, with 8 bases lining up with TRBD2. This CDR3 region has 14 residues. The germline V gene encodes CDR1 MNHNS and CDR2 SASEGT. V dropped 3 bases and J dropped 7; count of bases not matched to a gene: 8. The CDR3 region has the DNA TGTGCCAGCAGTGATCTTGGGACTAGTCGAGAGCAGTACTTC. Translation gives CASSDLGTSREQYF.

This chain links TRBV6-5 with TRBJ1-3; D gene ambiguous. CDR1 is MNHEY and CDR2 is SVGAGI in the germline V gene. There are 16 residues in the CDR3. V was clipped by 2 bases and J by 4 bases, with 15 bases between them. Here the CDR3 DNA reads TGTGCCAGCAGTTACGGTTCCTTGGGGTCCGGAAACACCATATATTTT. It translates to CASSYGSLGSGNTIYF.

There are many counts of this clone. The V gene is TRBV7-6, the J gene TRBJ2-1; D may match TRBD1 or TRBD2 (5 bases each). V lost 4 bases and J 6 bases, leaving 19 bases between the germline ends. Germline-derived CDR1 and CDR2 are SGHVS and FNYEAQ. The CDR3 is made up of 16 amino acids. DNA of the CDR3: TGTGCCAGCAGCTCTCCGAGGGGCAAGATCGCCAATGAGCAGTTCTTC. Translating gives CASSSPRGKIANEQFF. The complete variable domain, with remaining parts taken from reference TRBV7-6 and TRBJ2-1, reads GAGVSQSPRYKVTKRGQDVALRCDPISGHVSLYWYRQALGQGPEFLTYFNYEAQQDKSGLPNDRFSAERPEGSISTLTIQRTEQRDSAMYRCASSSPRGKIANEQFFGPGTRLTVL.

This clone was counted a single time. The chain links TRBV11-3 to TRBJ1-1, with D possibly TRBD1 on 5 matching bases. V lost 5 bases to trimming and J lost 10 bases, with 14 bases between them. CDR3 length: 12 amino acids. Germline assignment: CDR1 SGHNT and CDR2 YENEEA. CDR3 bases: TGTGCCAGCAGCGCAAACGGGGGGGGAGCTTTCTTT. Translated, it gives CASSANGGGAFF.

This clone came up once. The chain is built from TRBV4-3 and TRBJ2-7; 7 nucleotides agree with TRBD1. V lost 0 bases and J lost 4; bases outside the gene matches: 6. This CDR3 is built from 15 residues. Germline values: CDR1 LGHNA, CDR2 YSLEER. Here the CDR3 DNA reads TGCGCCAGCAGCCAAGATCAGAACAGGGGTTACGAGCAGTACTTC. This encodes CASSQDQNRGYEQYF.

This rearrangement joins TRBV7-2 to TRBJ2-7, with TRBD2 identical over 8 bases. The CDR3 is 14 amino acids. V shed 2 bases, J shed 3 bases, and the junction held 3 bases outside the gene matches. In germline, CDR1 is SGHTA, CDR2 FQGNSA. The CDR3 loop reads CASSLLAGGYEQYF. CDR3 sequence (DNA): TGTGCCAGCAGCTTATTGGCGGGGGGCTACGAGCAGTACTTC.

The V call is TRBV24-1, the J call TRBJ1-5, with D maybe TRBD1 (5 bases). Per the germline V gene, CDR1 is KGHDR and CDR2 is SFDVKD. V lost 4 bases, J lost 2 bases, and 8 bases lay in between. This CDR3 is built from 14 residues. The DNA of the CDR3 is TGTGCCACCAGTGAACCGGGGGGCAATCAGCCCCAGCATTTT. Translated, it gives CATSEPGGNQPQHF.

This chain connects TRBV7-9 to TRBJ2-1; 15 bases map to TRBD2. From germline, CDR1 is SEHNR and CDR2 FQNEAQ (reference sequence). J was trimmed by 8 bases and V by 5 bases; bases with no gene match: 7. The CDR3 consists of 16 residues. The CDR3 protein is CASSPRTSGRVHEQFF. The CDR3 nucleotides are TGTGCCAGCAGCCCGAGGACTAGCGGGAGGGTCCATGAGCAGTTCTTC.

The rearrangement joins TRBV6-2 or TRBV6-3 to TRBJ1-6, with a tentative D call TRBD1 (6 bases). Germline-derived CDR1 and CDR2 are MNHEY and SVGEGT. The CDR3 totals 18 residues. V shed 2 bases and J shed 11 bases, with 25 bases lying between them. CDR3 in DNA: TGTGCCAGCAGTTACGGGACACAAATATACCACCCAGCTCCACCCCTCCACTTT. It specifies CASSYGTQIYHPAPPLHF.

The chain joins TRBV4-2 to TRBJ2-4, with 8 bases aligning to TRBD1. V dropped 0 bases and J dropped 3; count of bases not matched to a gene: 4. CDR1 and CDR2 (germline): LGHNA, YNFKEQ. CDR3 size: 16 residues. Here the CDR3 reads CASSQDGDRGKNIQYF. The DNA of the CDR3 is TGTGCCAGCAGCCAAGATGGTGACAGGGGCAAAAACATTCAGTACTTC.

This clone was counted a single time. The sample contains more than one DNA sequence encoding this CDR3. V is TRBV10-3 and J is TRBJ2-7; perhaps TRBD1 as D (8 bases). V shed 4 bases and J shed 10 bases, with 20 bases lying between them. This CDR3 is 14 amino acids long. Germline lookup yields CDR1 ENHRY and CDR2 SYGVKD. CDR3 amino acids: CAISGPGGGSEQYF. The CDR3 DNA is TGTGCCATCAGTGGACCAGGGGGCGGGAGCGAACAGTACTTC.

CDR3 nucleotide sequence: TGTGCCAGCAGCTGGGGACCGGATACGCAGTATTTT. Translated, it gives CASSWGPDTQYF. This chain connects TRBV7-2 to TRBJ2-3, with D tentatively TRBD1 or TRBD2 (5 bases each). The CDR3 has 12 residues. From germline, CDR1 is SGHTA and CDR2 FQGNSA. Trimming cost V 4 bases and J 6 bases, with 8 bases left between them.

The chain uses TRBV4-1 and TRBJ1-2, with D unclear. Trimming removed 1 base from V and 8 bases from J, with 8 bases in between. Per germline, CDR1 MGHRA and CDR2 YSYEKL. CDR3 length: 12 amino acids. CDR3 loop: CASSQASVGYTF. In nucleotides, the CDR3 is TGCGCCAGCAGCCAAGCCAGCGTCGGCTACACCTTC.

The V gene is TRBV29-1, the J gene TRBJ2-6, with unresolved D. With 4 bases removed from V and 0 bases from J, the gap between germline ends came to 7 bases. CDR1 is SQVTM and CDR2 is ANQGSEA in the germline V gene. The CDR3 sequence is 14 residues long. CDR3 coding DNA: TGCAGCGTTGGAGTGAGCTCTGGGGCCAACGTCCTGACTTTC. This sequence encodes CSVGVSSGANVLTF.

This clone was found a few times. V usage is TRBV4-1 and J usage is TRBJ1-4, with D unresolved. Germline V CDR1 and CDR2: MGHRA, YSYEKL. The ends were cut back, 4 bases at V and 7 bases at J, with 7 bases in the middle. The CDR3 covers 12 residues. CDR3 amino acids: CASSPDFEKLFF. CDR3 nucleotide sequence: TGCGCCAGCAGCCCGGATTTTGAAAAACTGTTTTTT.

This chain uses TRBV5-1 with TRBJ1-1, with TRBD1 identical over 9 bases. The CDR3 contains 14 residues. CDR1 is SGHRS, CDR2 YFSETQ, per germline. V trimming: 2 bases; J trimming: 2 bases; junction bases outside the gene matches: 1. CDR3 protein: CASSLQGANTEAFF. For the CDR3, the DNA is TGCGCCAGCAGCTTACAGGGGGCAAACACTGAAGCTTTCTTT.

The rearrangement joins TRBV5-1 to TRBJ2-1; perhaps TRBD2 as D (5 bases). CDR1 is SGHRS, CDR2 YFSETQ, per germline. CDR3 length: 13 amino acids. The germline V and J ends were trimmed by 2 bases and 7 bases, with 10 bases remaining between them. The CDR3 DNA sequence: TGCGCCAGCAGCTTAAGGACGGGAAATGAGCAGTTCTTC. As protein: CASSLRTGNEQFF.

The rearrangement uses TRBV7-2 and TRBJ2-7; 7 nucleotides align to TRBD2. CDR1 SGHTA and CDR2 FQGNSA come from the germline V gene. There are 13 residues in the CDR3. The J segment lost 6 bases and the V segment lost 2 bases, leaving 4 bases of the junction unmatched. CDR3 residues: CASSLSGTGEQYF. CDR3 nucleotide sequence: TGTGCCAGCAGCTTAAGCGGGACTGGCGAGCAGTACTTC.

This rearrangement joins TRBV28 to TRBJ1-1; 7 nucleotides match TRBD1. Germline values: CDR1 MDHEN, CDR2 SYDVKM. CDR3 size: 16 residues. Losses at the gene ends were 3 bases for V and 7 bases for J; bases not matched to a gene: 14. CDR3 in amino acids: CASSLGFWHRDSEAFF. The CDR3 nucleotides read TGTGCCAGCAGTTTGGGATTTTGGCATAGGGACAGTGAAGCTTTCTTT.

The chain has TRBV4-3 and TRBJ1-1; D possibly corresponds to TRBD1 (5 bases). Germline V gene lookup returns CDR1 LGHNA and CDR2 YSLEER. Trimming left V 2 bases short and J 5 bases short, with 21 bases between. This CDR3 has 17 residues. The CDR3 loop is CASSQLPAGQGKTEAFF. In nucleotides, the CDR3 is TGCGCCAGCAGCCAACTCCCCGCGGGGCAGGGTAAAACTGAAGCTTTCTTT.

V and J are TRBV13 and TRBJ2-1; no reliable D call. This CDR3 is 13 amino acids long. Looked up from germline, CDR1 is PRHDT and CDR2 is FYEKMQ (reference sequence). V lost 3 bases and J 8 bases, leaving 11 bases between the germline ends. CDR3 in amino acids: CASSFAVQHEQFF. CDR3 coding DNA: TGTGCCAGCAGCTTTGCAGTCCAGCATGAGCAGTTCTTC.